Below are 10 T cell receptor beta chains sequenced from a single sample in a study of T cell responses to AZD1222 COVID-19 vaccine. The repertoire was sequenced with immunoSEQ multiplex PCR; TCRdb's copy has only in-frame clones and lacks some. Counted here are 95,000 to 100,000 clones, around 87% occurring once; the ten biggest clones make up about a tenth. The sequenced sample was peripheral blood, obtained 28 days after the second AZD1222 dose. All receptors derive from an adult who received the AZD1222 COVID-19 vaccine.

This chain links TRBV21-1 with TRBJ1-2. TRBV21-1 represents a pseudogene. The CDR3 is 12 amino acids. The CDR3 protein is CAGWRANYGYTF. CDR3 coding DNA: TGTGCCGGATGGAGGGCTAACTATGGCTACACCTTC.

The V call is TRBV7-2, the J call TRBJ2-2; D is ambiguous. CDR1 SGHTA and CDR2 FQGNSA come from the germline V gene. V lost 1 base and J lost 4, with 10 bases in between. The CDR3 runs 15 residues. The CDR3 DNA follows: TGTGCCAGCAGCTTAGGGCCTCCACCCACCGGGGAGCTGTTTTTT. Translating gives CASSLGPPPTGELFF.

In its sample, this clone was seen once. This chain uses TRBV4-1 with TRBJ1-1, with D hard to call. CDR1 and CDR2 (germline): MGHRA, YSYEKL. V lost 0 bases and J lost 6, with 14 bases in between. This CDR3 is built from 15 residues. CDR3 nucleotides: TGCGCCAGCAGCCAAGATCCCGCCCCCACGGCTGAAGCTTTCTTT. Translation: CASSQDPAPTAEAFF.

V usage is TRBV6-2 or TRBV6-3 and J usage is TRBJ1-2, with 9 bases that match TRBD1. The germline CDR1 and CDR2 sequences are MNHEY and SVGEGT. With V trimmed by 4 bases and J by 4 bases, 4 bases remained unmatched. This CDR3 is 14 amino acids long. CDR3 nucleotide sequence: TGTGCCAGCAGTTGGATGGGACAGGGCTATGGCTACACCTTC. Its protein is CASSWMGQGYGYTF.

In this sample, this clone turned up a few times. This CDR3 reads CASSLGPGLTSGEQYF. The DNA of the CDR3 is TGTGCCAGCAGCCTTGGACCGGGACTGACATCGGGCGAGCAGTACTTC. The chain carries TRBV7-6 and TRBJ2-7, with D possibly matching TRBD2 (6 bases). Trimming cost V 5 bases and J 6 bases, with 23 bases left between them. Germline assignment: CDR1 SGHVS and CDR2 FNYEAQ. The length of the CDR3 is 16 residues.

This chain uses TRBV5-1 with TRBJ1-2; maybe TRBD1 (6 bases). CDR3 length: 17 amino acids. Germline-derived CDR1 and CDR2 are SGHRS and YFSETQ. Trimming stripped 1 base from V and 0 bases from J, with 16 bases between. CDR3 protein: CASSLLPQGTANYGYTF. The CDR3 DNA reads as TGCGCCAGCAGCTTGCTCCCCCAGGGGACGGCTAACTATGGCTACACCTTC.

The chain carries TRBV15 and TRBJ1-4, with TRBD1 matching over 10 bases. In germline, CDR1 is LNHNV, CDR2 YYDKDF (reference sequence). The CDR3 loop spans 16 amino acids. V shed 1 base, J shed 8 bases, and the junction held 7 bases outside the gene matches. CDR3 sequence: CATSRGGTGAWEKLFF. As DNA, the CDR3 is TGTGCCACCAGCAGAGGGGGGACAGGGGCTTGGGAAAAACTGTTTTTT.

The chain recombines TRBV5-4 with TRBJ2-3; a possible D gene is TRBD2 (6 bases). Germline CDR1 and CDR2: SGHNT and YYREEE (reference sequence). The CDR3 has 14 residues. The V and J ends lost 5 bases and 2 bases respectively, with 12 bases between them. The CDR3, as DNA: TGTGCCAGCAGGCCCGGGAGCGCCACAGATACGCAGTATTTT. Encoded protein: CASRPGSATDTQYF. The entire variable domain, with the rest obtained from reference TRBV5-4 and TRBJ2-3, is as follows: ETGVTQSPTHLIKTRGQQVTLRCSSQSGHNTVSWYQQALGQGPQFIFQYYREEENGRGNFPPRFSGLQFPNYSSELNVNALELDDSALYLCASRPGSATDTQYFGPGTRLTVL.

The chain carries TRBV4-3 and TRBJ1-1; no clear D. V lost 3 bases to trimming and J lost 1 base, with 6 bases between them. Germline V gene sequence: CDR1 LGHNA, CDR2 YSLEER. The CDR3 is made up of 13 amino acids. The chain's CDR3 is CASSQGRNTEAFF. The CDR3 DNA follows: TGCGCCAGCAGCCAGGGCAGGAACACTGAAGCTTTCTTT.

This clone was seen just once. The chain carries TRBV6-5 and TRBJ2-7, with 7 bases matching TRBD1. Germline CDR1 reads MNHEY; CDR2 reads SVGAGI. The CDR3 extends over 13 amino acids. J was trimmed by 5 bases and V by 8 bases; bases with no gene match: 9. The CDR3: CASHRQGVDEQYF. The CDR3 nucleotides are TGTGCCAGCCATCGACAGGGTGTCGACGAGCAGTACTTC.